This T cell receptor beta chain was captured by sequencing in a study of Tregs in tolerant kidney transplant recipients. CDR3 length: 17 residues. The ends lost 6 bases at V and 3 bases at J; junction bases unmatched: 15. CDR1 SGHVS and CDR2 FQNEAQ come from the germline V gene. Study outcomes and limitations: No direct test of biological reproducibility was done here.

Generated by immunoSEQ multiplex PCR, the TCRdb table keeps only in-frame clones and is missing some. The profile shows around 86,000 clones, over 75% of them singletons. The nonmyeloablative bone marrow transplants came from related graft donors, with transient mixed chimerism. CD4+CD25+CD127- Tregs, CD4+CD25- non-Tregs, CD4 and CD8 cells were sorted. As concerns this clone: The antigen remains undetermined.

This chain links TRBV7-8 with TRBJ2-3; TRBD2 agrees at 7 bases. This receptor was identified in a human patient who received a combined kidney and bone marrow transplant. These T cells may partly come from the graft donor. Sample: CD4+ T cells from blood (PBMCs), taken 24 months after the transplant. The CDR3 nucleotides are TGTGCCAGCAGTCCAGCGGGGTACAGGAAACCTACAGATACGCAGTATTTT. Translation: CASSPAGYRKPTDTQYF.